A selection of T cell receptor beta chains follows, all from one sample in a study of graft-versus-host responses after intestinal transplantation. Libraries were prepared by immunoSEQ multiplex PCR; TCRdb keeps only in-frame clonotypes and omits some of them. The repertoire consists of around 16,000 clones, with around 87% occurring once and the leading ten covering 6% to 7%. Sequences were derived from bone marrow, sampled around 120 days after intestinal transplantation. All receptors derive from a human patient who received an intestinal transplant, so some T cells may come from the graft donor. The CDR3 runs from the conserved cysteine through the conserved F or W. Fields, in order: D gene, V gene, J gene, clone size, CDR3 DNA, CDR3 protein. D genes are given only for firm matches. Some rows have no size entry. The others give once, few or many, or a class for an expanded clone.

>TRBD2|TRBV4-1|TRBJ2-2|-
TGCGCCAGCAGCCACGAACTAGCGGGAGGGACCGGGGAGCTGTTTTTT
CASSHELAGGTGELFF
>-|TRBV27|TRBJ2-5|-
TGTGCCAGCAGTTTAAGGGGAACCTGGCGGCAAGAGACCCAGTACTTC
CASSLRGTWRQETQYF
>TRBD1|TRBV28|TRBJ2-7|-
TGTGCCAGCAGTCCGACAGGGTTCGACTACGAGCAGTACTTC
CASSPTGFDYEQYF
>-|TRBV7-3|TRBJ2-7|-
TGTGCCAGCTCCCAGGGACCCCTCTACGAGCAGTACTTC
CASSQGPLYEQYF
>-|TRBV27|TRBJ2-3|-
TGTGCCAGCAGTCTCTTGAGCACAGATACGCAGTATTTT
CASSLLSTDTQYF
>-|TRBV6-1|TRBJ2-1|-
TGTGCCAGCAGTGAAGTAGGGACTCCAAGTCCGTTCTTC
CASSEVGTPSPFF
>-|TRBV6-5|TRBJ2-7|-
TGTGCCAGCAGTTACTCGCTAGTTCGTCCTGGTAACGAGCAGTACTTC
CASSYSLVRPGNEQYF
>TRBD2|TRBV6-1|TRBJ2-1|-
TGTGCCAGCAGTGAAAGCGGGAGGGCCGGTGAGCAGTTCTTC
CASSESGRAGEQFF
>-|TRBV28|TRBJ2-3|once
TGTGCCAGCACCCCGCTACCGGGAAATACGCAGTATTTT
CASTPLPGNTQYF
>-|TRBV5-8|TRBJ1-2|-
TGTGCCAGCAGCTTGTATCCGGGGGAAAACTATGGCTACACCTTC
CASSLYPGENYGYTF
>TRBD2|TRBV4-2|TRBJ2-4|-
TGTGCCAGCAGCCCGGGACTAGCGGGAGCCAAAAACATTCAGTACTTC
CASSPGLAGAKNIQYF